The 30 T cell receptor beta chains given below trace back to one sample, sequenced in a study of blood T cells in healthy people across ages. The second PCR ran roughly 7 to 11 cycles with a sample-barcoded 5' primer and J-beta primers. TCRdb analysed the 5' RACE reads with MiXCR anew, one entry per CDR3 protein. The sample has approximately 1.5 million distinct CDR3 sequences; 35% to 45% are singletons. Source material: blood. Receptor source: a woman aged 18-35 years in good health.

The gene calls are TRBV10-3 and TRBJ2-1; 9 bases are a match to TRBD2. CDR1 is ENHRY, CDR2 SYGVKD, per germline. Losses at the gene ends were 9 bases for V and 8 bases for J; bases not matched to a gene: 11. This CDR3 has 14 amino acids. The CDR3 protein is CAMGREGPRDEQFF. The DNA of the CDR3 is TGTGCCATGGGGCGGGAGGGCCCTCGCGATGAGCAGTTCTTC.

The V call is TRBV12-3 or TRBV12-4, the J call TRBJ2-1, with TRBD2 as a possible D gene (5 bases). Between the trimmed V and J ends, which lost 3 bases and 5 bases, there was a span of 14 bases. The CDR3 consists of 15 residues. CDR3 sequence: CASSFWTRTNNEQFF. Here the CDR3 DNA reads TGTGCCAGCAGTTTCTGGACTCGGACCAACAATGAGCAGTTCTTC.

This chain joins TRBV27 and TRBJ1-4; maybe TRBD1 (6 bases). Between the trimmed V and J ends, which lost 10 bases and 5 bases, there was a span of 14 bases. CDR3 length: 13 amino acids. The germline V gene has CDR1 MNHEY and CDR2 SMNVEV (reference sequence). The CDR3 coding sequence is TGTGCCACCGCGGACAGACCGAATGAAAAACTGTTTTTT. Its protein is CATADRPNEKLFF.

The chain joins TRBV4-3 to TRBJ2-1, with D tentatively TRBD1 (6 bases). CDR1 and CDR2 from the germline V gene are LGHNA and YSLEER. This CDR3 is built from 11 residues. The V gene lost 11 bases and the J gene lost 9 bases, with 14 bases spanning the gap. The CDR3 reads CAGNRVLEQFF. Here the CDR3 DNA reads TGCGCCGGAAACAGGGTTCTTGAGCAGTTCTTC.

The gene calls are TRBV7-2 and TRBJ2-6; no reliable D call. There are 14 residues in the CDR3. V was clipped by 5 bases and J by 0 bases, with 5 bases between them. The germline CDR1 and CDR2 sequences are SGHTA and FQGNSA. The CDR3 protein is CASSPFSGANVLTF. DNA of the CDR3: TGTGCCAGCAGCCCATTCTCTGGGGCCAACGTCCTGACTTTC.

This clonotype appeared many times. The chain joins TRBV9 to TRBJ2-3, with 12 bases lining up with TRBD2. J was trimmed by 4 bases and V by 4 bases; bases with no gene match: 4. Looked up from germline, CDR1 is SGDLS and CDR2 is YYNGEE. This CDR3 has 15 amino acids. CDR3 sequence: CASSPTSGSADTQYF. The DNA for the CDR3 is TGTGCCAGCAGCCCGACTAGCGGGAGTGCAGATACGCAGTATTTT. The full variable domain, its missing parts supplied by reference TRBV9 and TRBJ2-3, is DSGVTQTPKHLITATGQRVTLRCSPRSGDLSVYWYQQSLDQGLQFLIQYYNGEERAKGNILERFSAQQFPDLHSELNLSSLELGDSALYFCASSPTSGSADTQYFGPGTRLTVL.

This clonotype was seen more than once but under ten times. The chain links TRBV7-2 to TRBJ1-2; D ambiguous. V lost 5 bases and J lost 0, with 7 bases in between. This CDR3 spans 13 amino acids. Germline V CDR1 and CDR2: SGHTA, FQGNSA. The CDR3 region has the DNA TGTGCCAGCAGCCAAAATTCTAACTATGGCTACACCTTC. Residues: CASSQNSNYGYTF.

The chain links TRBV7-2 to TRBJ1-2; D is perhaps TRBD1 (5 bases). This CDR3 region has 14 residues. The germline gives CDR1 SGHTA, CDR2 FQGNSA. V shed 5 bases and J shed 9 bases, with 19 bases lying between them. The CDR3 sequence is CASSPLEGRWSYTF. The CDR3 coding sequence is TGTGCCAGCAGCCCGCTTGAGGGGCGTTGGAGCTACACCTTC.

V and J are TRBV20-1 and TRBJ2-2; D is unresolved. This CDR3 has 13 amino acids. Trimming shortened V by 5 bases and J by 1 base, and 8 bases separated the two germline ends. CDR1 DFQATT and CDR2 SNEGSKA come from the germline V gene (reference sequence). This chain's CDR3 is CSAPTRNTGELFF. The CDR3 DNA follows: TGCAGTGCTCCTACACGGAACACCGGGGAGCTGTTTTTT.

There are a few counts of this clonotype. The genes are TRBV5-1 and TRBJ1-2; no firm D call. V lost 0 bases and J lost 3, with 6 bases in between. Germline assignment: CDR1 SGHRS and CDR2 YFSETQ. The CDR3 covers 13 residues. The CDR3 reads CASSLELYYGYTF. The CDR3 nucleotides read TGCGCCAGCAGCTTGGAGCTCTACTATGGCTACACCTTC.

The CDR3 is CSARPEVSGTRGYTF. The DNA of the CDR3 is TGCAGTGCTCGCCCGGAAGTATCGGGAACGCGTGGCTACACCTTC. The chain combines TRBV20-1 with TRBJ1-2; D not resolved. V shed 5 bases and J shed 7 bases, with 23 bases lying between them. Germline CDR1 reads DFQATT; CDR2 reads SNEGSKA (reference sequence). This CDR3 is 15 amino acids long.

The rearrangement links TRBV6-6 to TRBJ2-7; D remains unclear. Deletions cut 0 bases from V and 3 bases from J, with 15 bases between. The CDR3 runs 16 residues. The germline gives CDR1 MNHNY, CDR2 SVGAGI (reference sequence). The CDR3 sequence: CASSYSIWQKGYEQYF. The CDR3, as DNA: TGTGCCAGCAGTTACTCGATATGGCAGAAAGGCTACGAGCAGTACTTC.

The chain employs TRBV30 and TRBJ1-1; maybe TRBD1 (6 bases). CDR1 GTSNPN and CDR2 SVGIG come from the germline V gene (reference sequence). Trimming removed 8 bases from V and 0 bases from J, with 19 bases in between. The CDR3 is made up of 15 amino acids. CDR3 amino acids: CAGRGGATLNTEAFF. Here the CDR3 DNA reads TGTGCCGGACGGGGGGGGGCGACCTTGAACACTGAAGCTTTCTTT.

This clonotype was seen repeatedly, ten times or more. The chain links TRBV29-1 to TRBJ2-1; TRBD1 agrees at 7 bases. The V gene's germline CDR1 is SQVTM and CDR2 ANQGSEA. V shed 7 bases, J shed 4 bases, and the junction held 4 bases outside the gene matches. This CDR3 is built from 12 residues. CDR3 region: CSASGQYNEQFF. DNA of the CDR3: TGCAGCGCCTCGGGACAGTACAATGAGCAGTTCTTC.

This clonotype has only a few counts. The chain carries TRBV6-5 and TRBJ1-2; D perhaps matches TRBD1 (5 bases). There are 14 residues in the CDR3. Germline V gives CDR1 MNHEY, CDR2 SVGAGI. The V end lost 2 bases, the J end lost 7 bases, and 14 bases lay between the germline ends. The CDR3 loop reads CASSYRQGVSGYTF. In DNA form, the CDR3 reads TGTGCCAGCAGTTACCGCCAGGGTGTTAGTGGCTACACCTTC.

The chain employs TRBV6-2 or TRBV6-3 and TRBJ2-3; TRBD2 matches 8 bases. V lost 6 bases, J lost 2 bases, and 4 bases stayed unmatched. Germline CDR1 is MNHEY and CDR2 is SVGEGT. The CDR3 is 14 residues long. CDR3 residues: CASRLAVVTDTQYF. CDR3 sequence (DNA): TGTGCCAGCAGACTAGCGGTCGTCACAGATACGCAGTATTTT.

There are a few counts of this clonotype. J is TRBJ2-5 and V is TRBV4-3; D may be TRBD2 (6 bases). The CDR3 has 16 residues. Germline-derived CDR1 and CDR2 are LGHNA and YSLEER. Between the trimmed V and J ends, which lost 4 bases and 2 bases, there was a span of 17 bases. The CDR3 is CASSRRLGGNQETQYF. Here the CDR3 DNA reads TGCGCCAGCAGCCGACGACTAGGAGGGAATCAAGAGACCCAGTACTTC.

The chain recombines TRBV5-1 with TRBJ2-5; a weak D match, TRBD2 (6 bases). V was clipped by 4 bases and J by 11 bases, with 24 bases between them. Per germline, CDR1 SGHRS and CDR2 YFSETQ. The CDR3 spans 15 residues. CDR3: CASSTGVAFDNEQYF. The CDR3 DNA reads as TGCGCCAGCAGCACGGGAGTAGCCTTTGACAATGAGCAGTACTTC.

This clonotype appeared a single time. This CDR3 is missing its conserved last phenylalanine or tryptophan, likely due to a read error. This chain links TRBV7-2 with TRBJ2-7; perhaps TRBD1 as D (7 bases). V was shortened by 3 bases and J by 0 bases, with 15 bases between the two germline ends. This CDR3 spans 16 amino acids. In germline, CDR1 is SGHTA, CDR2 FQGNSA. For the CDR3, the DNA is TGTGCCAGCAGCTTGCGGAGGGGGCTACTCTCCTACGAGCAGTACTTA. This translates into CASSLRRGLLSYEQYL.

This clonotype was seen a few times. This sequence joins TRBV27 and TRBJ1-1; TRBD1 matches at 11 bases. Germline trimming cut 5 bases from V and 4 bases from J; bases unmatched to any gene: 9. Germline V gene data show CDR1 as MNHEY and CDR2 as SMNVEV (reference sequence). CDR3 length equals 16 residues. The CDR3 loop reads CASSRRTGGFPTEAFF. CDR3 sequence (DNA): TGTGCCAGCAGTCGTCGGACAGGGGGCTTTCCCACTGAAGCTTTCTTT.

A few counts support this clonotype. The chain is built from TRBV29-1 and TRBJ2-1, with 8 bases fitting TRBD2. CDR1 is SQVTM, CDR2 ANQGSEA, per germline. V lost 6 bases, J lost 3 bases, and 16 bases stayed unmatched. CDR3 length equals 17 residues. The CDR3 loop reads CSVLLAGHPLIYNEQFF. In nucleotides, the CDR3 is TGCAGCGTCCTTCTAGCGGGCCACCCTCTTATCTACAATGAGCAGTTCTTC.

The chain is built from TRBV11-2 and TRBJ2-7; unclear D gene. The CDR3 extends over 12 amino acids. V dropped 4 bases and J dropped 5 bases, with 9 bases sitting between them. Germline lookup yields CDR1 SGHAT and CDR2 FQNNGV. The CDR3 protein is CASSSWSHEQYF. For the CDR3, the DNA is TGTGCCAGCAGCTCCTGGTCTCACGAGCAGTACTTC. Combining the CDR3 with reference TRBV11-2 and TRBJ2-7 gives the whole variable domain EAGVAQSPRYKIIEKRQSVAFWCNPISGHATLYWYQQILGQGPKLLIQFQNNGVVDDSQLPKDRFSAERLKGVDSTLKIQPAKLEDSAVYLCASSSWSHEQYFGPGTRLTVT.

This chain joins TRBV7-9 and TRBJ2-1; 7 positions match TRBD2. CDR3 size: 17 residues. Germline V gene sequence: CDR1 SEHNR, CDR2 FQNEAQ (reference sequence). V gave up 1 base and J gave up 0 bases; unmatched junction bases: 6. The CDR3 nucleotides are TGTGCCAGCAGCTTAGAATACGGGAGGAGCTCCTACAATGAGCAGTTCTTC. It is translated as CASSLEYGRSSYNEQFF.

The sample holds a few counts of this clonotype. This chain connects TRBV4-3 to TRBJ2-1; D gene ambiguous. The tail of the sequence fits TRBJ2-7 better, so the J call may be wrong. The V gene's germline CDR1 is LGHNA and CDR2 YSLEER. The CDR3 is 17 amino acids. The CDR3 spells CASSQDTAVVSYNEQYF. For the CDR3, the DNA is TGCGCCAGCAGCCAAGATACCGCAGTAGTGTCCTACAATGAGCAGTACTTC.

The V and J genes are TRBV7-9 and TRBJ1-2, with D maybe TRBD1 (5 bases). This CDR3 comprises 15 residues. The V gene's germline CDR1 is SEHNR and CDR2 FQNEAQ (reference sequence). Trimming stripped 2 bases from V and 1 base from J, with 11 bases between. Written as DNA, the CDR3 is TGTGCCAGCAGCTTAACGGGGCGAATTAACTATGGCTACACCTTC. Amino acid sequence: CASSLTGRINYGYTF.

V gene TRBV6-5 combines with J gene TRBJ1-1, with D possibly TRBD1 on 6 matching bases. The germline V and J ends were trimmed by 7 bases and 0 bases, with 12 bases remaining between them. The germline gives CDR1 MNHEY, CDR2 SVGAGI. The CDR3 totals 14 residues. The CDR3 is CASNTGQLNTEAFF. In DNA form, the CDR3 reads TGTGCCAGCAACACGGGACAATTGAACACTGAAGCTTTCTTT.

About this clonotype: A read error may be the cause here, since a much bigger clone is one base away. The chain joins TRBV5-1 to TRBJ2-3, with a possible D match to TRBD1 (6 bases). The CDR3 runs 14 residues. The germline V gene encodes CDR1 SGHRS and CDR2 YFSETQ. Deletions cut 4 bases from V and 3 bases from J, with 12 bases between. CDR3 residues: CASSVNRETDTQYF. CDR3 sequence (DNA): TGCGCCAGCAGCGTAAACAGGGAGACAGATACGCAGTATTTT. Filled out from reference TRBV5-1 and TRBJ2-3, the complete variable domain reads KAGVTQTPRYLIKTRGQQVTLSCSPISGHRSVSWYQQTPGQGLQFLFEYFSETQRNKGNFPGRFSGRQFSNSRSEMNVSTLELGDSALYLCASSVNRETDTQYFGPGTRLTVL.

In its sample, this clonotype was seen a few times. This rearrangement joins TRBV7-2 to TRBJ1-2, with no clear D. CDR1 SGHTA and CDR2 FQGNSA come from the germline V gene. V was clipped by 5 bases and J by 10 bases, with 11 bases between them. This CDR3 contains 11 residues. In DNA, the CDR3 is TGTGCCAGCAGCCCCTACGAACTCTACACCTTC. Amino acids: CASSPYELYTF.

V and J are TRBV7-9 and TRBJ2-5; possible D gene TRBD2, 5 bases. CDR1 is SEHNR and CDR2 is FQNEAQ in the germline V gene (reference sequence). The CDR3 is made up of 16 amino acids. Trimming stripped 5 bases from V and 11 bases from J, with 27 bases between. The CDR3 DNA reads TGTGCCAGCAGCCCTTCAACGGGAACCAGATACAATGAGCAGTACTTC. Protein product: CASSPSTGTRYNEQYF.

This clonotype occurred once. The V and J genes are TRBV24-1 and TRBJ2-7, with D unclear. Germline lookup yields CDR1 KGHDR and CDR2 SFDVKD. The V gene lost 5 bases and the J gene lost 6 bases, with 10 bases spanning the gap. The CDR3 consists of 12 residues. The CDR3 nucleotides read TGTGCCACCAGTGGGGATCCGGGCGAGCAGTACTTC. Amino acids: CATSGDPGEQYF.